A selection of T cell receptor beta chains follows, all from one sample in a study of blood T cell repertoires in COVID-19. Data came from immunoSEQ multiplex PCR; TCRdb stores just in-frame clones and leaves some out. Of over 200,000 clones detected, around nine tenths appear once; the ten largest clones hold 6.2%. Sequencing used peripheral blood. The receptors shown here come from a man in his fifties or sixties who had recovered from COVID-19. Each CDR3 is given with its conserved first and last residue. The D gene is left open where the match is weak. Size tells how often a clone was seen (once, few, many) or the class of an expanded clone, and some rows leave it out.

TRBJ2-1,NA,NA,TRBV14,TGTGCCAGCAGCCCCCTGGGGTACAGGGCCAATGAGCAGTTCTTC,CASSPLGYRANEQFF
TRBJ2-3,NA,NA,TRBV9,TGTGCCAGCAGCCCTCAAGGGAGTTGGGCCACAGATACGCAGTATTTT,CASSPQGSWATDTQYF
TRBJ1-4,TRBD1,NA,TRBV5-1,TGCGCCAGCAGCCCGGGGACAGGGTTTTATGAAAAACTGTTTTTT,CASSPGTGFYEKLFF
TRBJ2-5,NA,once,TRBV6-4,TGTGCCAGCAGTGACACAGGACTACCGGGCACCCAGTACTTC,CASSDTGLPGTQYF
TRBJ2-5,NA,NA,TRBV7-2,TGTGCCAGCAGCTTGAATGGAGGAGGTTTGGAGACCCAGTACTTC,CASSLNGGGLETQYF
TRBJ1-5,NA,NA,TRBV2,TGTGCCAGCAGCAAGGGACCGACTGGAGGGAATCAGCCCCAGCATTTT,CASSKGPTGGNQPQHF
TRBJ2-2,TRBD2,NA,TRBV24-1,TGTGCCACCAGTTTAGCGGGGCACCGGGAGCTGTTTTTT,CATSLAGHRELFF
TRBJ1-2,NA,once,TRBV3-1/TRBV3-2,TGTGCCAGCAGCCAACCCGTCGGGGGTTACGGCTACACCTTC,CASSQPVGGYGYTF
TRBJ2-5,TRBD1,NA,TRBV5-1,TGCGCCAGCAGGACAGAGGGACAGGGAGGGGAGACCCAGTACTTC,CASRTEGQGGETQYF
TRBJ1-4,NA,NA,TRBV6-5,TGTGCCAGCAGTTACGCAGGGACTTTTGAAAAACTGTTTTTT,CASSYAGTFEKLFF
TRBJ2-3,NA,NA,TRBV18,TGTGCCAGCTCACCGGGTGTGGGCGATACGCAGTATTTT,CASSPGVGDTQYF
TRBJ2-3,TRBD2,NA,TRBV4-3,TGCGCCAGCAGCCAAGAAACACCCCGGGGACTAGCGGGTATAGATACGCAGTATTTT,CASSQETPRGLAGIDTQYF
TRBJ1-2,TRBD1,NA,TRBV9,TGTGCCAGCAGCGTAGGTGGGACAGGGGCAAAGTATGGCTACACCTTC,CASSVGGTGAKYGYTF
TRBJ1-2,TRBD1,NA,TRBV25-1,TGTGCCAGCAGCGGGACAGACCAAATAGCGGTCCGCTATGGCTACACCTTC,CASSGTDQIAVRYGYTF
TRBJ2-2,NA,NA,TRBV5-4,TGTGCCAGCAGTTTCGGGAGTTTGGGGACCGGGGAGCTGTTTTTT,CASSFGSLGTGELFF
TRBJ2-7,TRBD2,NA,TRBV4-3,TGCGCCAGCAGCCAAGAAATAAGCGCTAGCGGTGCCCACGAGCAGTACTTC,CASSQEISASGAHEQYF
TRBJ2-2,NA,NA,TRBV27,TGTGCCAGCAGCCTAGGGGGGGCGCAGGCCGGGGAGCTGTTTTTT,CASSLGGAQAGELFF
TRBJ2-1,NA,once,TRBV14,TGTGCCAGCAGCGGGGCCCCGGGACTCCCCTACAATGAGCAGTTCTTC,CASSGAPGLPYNEQFF
TRBJ1-1,NA,NA,TRBV5-1,TGCGCCAGCAGTGGGGAGGGGTTGAACACTGAAGCTTTCTTT,CASSGEGLNTEAFF
TRBJ2-3,TRBD2,NA,TRBV10-1,TGCGCCAGCAGTAGTAGCGGGAGAAATACGCAGTATTTT,CASSSSGRNTQYF
TRBJ2-5,TRBD2,NA,TRBV5-1,TGCGCCAGCAGCTTGGGTCTAGCGGGAGAAGCCCAGTACTTC,CASSLGLAGEAQYF
TRBJ2-7,TRBD1,NA,TRBV19,TGTGCCAGTAGTTTGGGACAGGGGGATTCCTACGAGCAGTACTTC,CASSLGQGDSYEQYF
TRBJ2-7,TRBD1,NA,TRBV6-2/TRBV6-3,TGTGCCAGCAGCGCTGGGACAGCCTTCACCTACGAGCAGTACTTC,CASSAGTAFTYEQYF
TRBJ1-3,NA,NA,TRBV30,TGTGCCTGGTCGGTCGGAGGTGGAAACACCATATATTTT,CAWSVGGGNTIYF
TRBJ2-3,NA,once,TRBV9,TGTGCCAGCAGCGTTACACCGGGACATCGCACAGATACGCAGTATTTT,CASSVTPGHRTDTQYF
TRBJ1-1,NA,NA,TRBV3-1/TRBV3-2,TGTGCCAGCAGGTTGGGGGGAGGAACTGAAGCTTTCTTT,CASRLGGGTEAFF
TRBJ2-6,NA,NA,TRBV19,TGTGCCAGTAGTATGAGCTCTGGGGCCAACGTCCTGACTTTC,CASSMSSGANVLTF
TRBJ1-5,NA,NA,TRBV21-1,TGTGCCAGCAGCATTCTTAATAGGGACAGCCACAATCAGCCCCAGCATTTT,CASSILNRDSHNQPQHF
TRBJ2-1,NA,NA,TRBV6-5,TGTGCCAGCAGTTATAGTGTTTACAATGAGCAGTTCTTC,CASSYSVYNEQFF
TRBJ1-5,NA,NA,TRBV12-3/TRBV12-4,TGTGCCAGCAGTTTAGTCGGGCCCCAGCATTTT,CASSLVGPQHF
TRBJ2-1,NA,once,TRBV3-1/TRBV3-2,TGTGCCAGCAGCGGCGGCTACCAAAAGCAGTTCTTC,CASSGGYQKQFF
TRBJ1-5,TRBD1,NA,TRBV7-8,TGTGCCAGCAGCGAGGGGGCGGTAGGTCAGCCCCAGCATTTT,CASSEGAVGQPQHF
TRBJ1-2,NA,NA,TRBV11-2,TGTGCCAGCAGCTTAGCCCCTGGACAGTATGGCTACACCTTC,CASSLAPGQYGYTF
TRBJ2-3,TRBD2,NA,TRBV7-8,TGTGCCAGCAGCAGGACTAGCGGGACCTACACAGATACGCAGTATTTT,CASSRTSGTYTDTQYF
TRBJ2-7,TRBD2,NA,TRBV6-2/TRBV6-3,TGTGCCAGCAGCTCCGGGACTAGCGGGGGCCAAAGCTCCTACGAGCAGTACTTC,CASSSGTSGGQSSYEQYF
TRBJ2-4,NA,NA,TRBV28,TGTGCCAGCAGTTTCCCCCAGGGATCCAAAAACATTCAGTACTTC,CASSFPQGSKNIQYF
TRBJ1-1,NA,once,TRBV7-9,TGTGCCACCCAGGGGACACAGAACTCTGAAGCTTTCTTT,CATQGTQNSEAFF
TRBJ2-3,TRBD2,NA,TRBV7-3,TGTGCCAGCAGCCAAAAGGTAGCGGGCCTAGATACGCAGTATTTT,CASSQKVAGLDTQYF
TRBJ2-1,TRBD2,NA,TRBV3-1/TRBV3-2,TGTGCCAGCAGCCAGCCCCCGGCGGGAGGACATGAGCAGTTCTTC,CASSQPPAGGHEQFF
TRBJ2-7,TRBD2,NA,TRBV4-1,TGCGCCAGCAGCCAAGTTCCCCCTAGCGGGCTGAGCTCCTACGAGCAGTACTTC,CASSQVPPSGLSSYEQYF
TRBJ2-7,NA,NA,TRBV6-5,TGTGCCACCTCGGGGGACAGAGCCTACGAGCAGTACTTC,CATSGDRAYEQYF
TRBJ2-3,NA,NA,TRBV10-3,TGTGCCACCTCTTACACAGATACGCAGTATTTT,CATSYTDTQYF
TRBJ1-6,TRBD1,NA,TRBV4-1,TGCGCCACCACTGGAGGGGGCAATTCACCCCTCCACTTT,CATTGGGNSPLHF
TRBJ2-3,TRBD2,NA,TRBV6-2/TRBV6-3,TGTGCCAGCAGTACCCGGGGTAGCGGGACGACAGATACGCAGTATTTT,CASSTRGSGTTDTQYF
TRBJ1-6,NA,NA,TRBV5-1,TGCGCCAGCAGCTCCTACGATTCATTTAATTCACCCCTCCACTTT,CASSSYDSFNSPLHF
TRBJ2-7,TRBD2,NA,TRBV19,TGTGCCAGTAGTTCGGGACTAGCGGGAGGGACGGTCTACGAGCAGTACTTC,CASSSGLAGGTVYEQYF
TRBJ2-3,TRBD2,NA,TRBV7-9,TGTGCCAGCAGCCCCAGAAGAGCGGGGGGCCATGACCTATTGGATACGCAGTATTTT,CASSPRRAGGHDLLDTQYF
TRBJ1-1,NA,NA,TRBV6-5,TGTGCCAGCAGTTACCGTCATTTGGCAGGTGTCGCTGAAGCTTTCTTT,CASSYRHLAGVAEAFF
TRBJ1-6,NA,NA,TRBV9,TGTGCCAGCAGCGCCAATCCCGCGGGGAGTTCACCCCTCCACTTT,CASSANPAGSSPLHF
TRBJ1-4,NA,once,TRBV2,TGTGCCAGCAGTGTACAGGGTTCCAATGAAAAACTGTTTTTT,CASSVQGSNEKLFF
TRBJ1-1,NA,NA,TRBV5-8,TGTGCCAGCAGCCGTACGGGATTAATGGCTTTCTTT,CASSRTGLMAFF
TRBJ2-1,TRBD2,NA,TRBV28,TGTGCCAGCAGTTTCCCCAATCAGCGGGGGAACAATGAGCAGTTCTTC,CASSFPNQRGNNEQFF
TRBJ1-5,TRBD1,NA,TRBV5-8,TGTGCCAGCAGCTCCGTCACAGGGGCAGGCAATCAGCCCCAGCATTTT,CASSSVTGAGNQPQHF
TRBJ1-1,NA,once,TRBV7-3,TGTGCCAGCAGCTTCGGAGGAAACACTGAAGCTTTCTTT,CASSFGGNTEAFF
TRBJ2-7,TRBD2,NA,TRBV6-5,TGTGCCAGCAGTTCTCCCGGGCTAGCGGCCTACGAGCAGTACTTC,CASSSPGLAAYEQYF
TRBJ2-7,NA,NA,TRBV6-5,TGTGCCAGCAGGCAGGAGGGCTCCTACGAGCAGTACTTC,CASRQEGSYEQYF
TRBJ2-1,NA,NA,TRBV12-5,TGTGCCCTAGAACAAGGGGCTAGCGAGAACGGTAGCTCCTACAATGAGCAGTTCTTC,CALEQGASENGSSYNEQFF
TRBJ1-6,NA,NA,TRBV30,TGTGCCTGGAGTGTAACAGGCTATAATTCACCCCTCCACTTT,CAWSVTGYNSPLHF